This T cell receptor beta chain was observed in a study of cytomegalovirus exposure and HLA in healthy donors. About the research overall: Within the Caucasian-associated ancestry cluster were around 81% of the approximately 400 genotyped donors.

The CDR3 totals 15 residues. The germline V gene has CDR1 MNHEY and CDR2 SMNVEV (reference sequence). V lost 4 bases to trimming and J lost 7 bases, with 14 bases between them. The PCR contained 60 Vbeta and 13 Jbeta primers. The assay was immunoSEQ multiplex PCR, and TCRdb's table has in-frame clones only and misses some. The table shows approximately 200,000 clones, with almost 80% occurring only once. The origin of this receptor is a woman aged 18-29 years in good health and CMV-seronegative. The genes are TRBV27 and TRBJ1-6; D is unresolved. The sample taken for sequencing was PBMCs. DNA for the CDR3: TGTGCCAGCAGTTCAGATCAAACAGCCAATTCACCCCTCCACTTT. This translates into CASSSDQTANSPLHF.